The present T cell receptor (beta chain) was sequenced within a study of PD-1 blockade in classical Hodgkin lymphoma (TCRdb year 2020). Study-wide context: Nivolumab dosing was 3 mg/kg intravenously every 2 weeks, continuing until either disease progression or unacceptable toxicity. To define a peripheral blood immune signature of response to PD-1 blockade in classical Hodgkin lymphoma, the study combined TCR beta sequencing with CyTOF.

Genomic DNA was extracted with the Qiagen DNeasy kit from unsorted PBMCs and from negatively selected CD4+ and CD8+ fractions. TCR beta CDR3 regions were amplified by immunoSEQ multiplex PCR using primers annealing to V and J segments. A synthetic immune receptor repertoire was used to minimize amplification bias, and any remaining bias was removed computationally after sequencing. From the authors' description of their analysis: Custom Python scripts were used to quantify repertoire diversity as the Shannon entropy index. Unsorted, CD4+ and CD8+ repertoires were analyzed separately, except in combined analyses where CD4+ and CD8+ sequences were merged in silico. Clonal expansion was defined as a frequency increase of at least 2-fold after treatment compared with C1D1, and clones undetected at baseline were assigned a pseudocount of 0.5. Singleton clones were defined as clones with 0 or 1 copy at C1D1, and non-singleton clones were defined as clones with 2 or more copies. By matching protein sequences in sorted samples from the same patient, clones expanded in unsorted samples were annotated as CD4+, CD8+ or unknown. Wilcoxon tests were applied to paired samples to test diversity changes from C1D1 to C4D1. This immuneACCESS table, as held by TCRdb, lists in-frame sequences with V and J called but not all clones. Of the missing ones, under half trace to an unresolved V gene in checked studies; the others have no known cause. V and J calls and clone size come straight from that table; D and trimming were deduced from the DNA. Within this sample are 40,000 to 50,000 clones, with 86% of them counted one time only. Of the sample, about 5.9% is held by the ten largest clones.

Sample time point, as interpreted from the label and publication: cycle 2 day 1 (C2D1) of nivolumab. Every trial patient had relapsed after autologous stem cell transplantation, and cohorts A, B and C differed in prior brentuximab vedotin exposure. The trial cohort included 50 to 70 patients with relapsed/refractory classical Hodgkin lymphoma, and each patient had a best overall response of complete response, partial response or progressive disease. Single-agent nivolumab was administered to trial patients in the multi-cohort phase II CheckMate 205 trial. An independent review committee assessed best overall response by applying the 2007 International Working Group response criteria. Trial PBMCs were collected immediately before nivolumab initiation (C1D1) and during therapy at cycle 2 day 1 and cycle 4 day 1. Peripheral blood was collected in 8 mL Vacutainer Cell Preparation Tubes, from which PBMCs were isolated by centrifugation and then cryopreserved.

In the case of this clone: The clone's antigen remains unknown. Base qualities are missing; no much larger clone stands one base away.

The paper's findings and limits, for the study overall: Among trial patients, those achieving complete response had baseline diversity similar to that of newly diagnosed patients, while diversity was significantly lower in partial responders and progressors. Patients starting nivolumab less than 1 year after ASCT had lower diversity and were excluded from later analyses to avoid confounding by immune reconstitution. Only a single clinical trial cohort was studied, and what caused the repertoire differences, possibly disease activity or prior therapy, remained undefined. By C4D1, a significant rise was seen in CD4+ TCR diversity but not in CD8+ TCR diversity (p=0.0027 vs p=0.16), and the rise was most apparent among complete responders (p=0.02). Baseline TCR diversity was reported to be lower in newly diagnosed patients than in healthy donors, and even lower in relapsed/refractory patients.

Sequencing was performed on peripheral blood mononuclear cells (PBMCs), taken before the second cycle of nivolumab. The source is a human donor with classical Hodgkin lymphoma.

The DNA is TGTGCCAGCAGGCCGGGGCACAATGGATACGAGCAGTACTTC. This yields the protein CASRPGHNGYEQYF. This receptor chain uses TRBV27 and TRBJ2-7, with the D assignment possibly TRBD1 or TRBD2, given 5 matching bases for each. Trimming costs V 6 bases and J 4 bases, and their ends lie 16 bases apart. The germline V gene (reference sequence) provides CDR1 MNHEY and CDR2 SMNVEV. Including cysteine and phenylalanine, the CDR3 has 14 amino acids. The only DNA kept is the CDR3, 42 bases in frame from the first base.